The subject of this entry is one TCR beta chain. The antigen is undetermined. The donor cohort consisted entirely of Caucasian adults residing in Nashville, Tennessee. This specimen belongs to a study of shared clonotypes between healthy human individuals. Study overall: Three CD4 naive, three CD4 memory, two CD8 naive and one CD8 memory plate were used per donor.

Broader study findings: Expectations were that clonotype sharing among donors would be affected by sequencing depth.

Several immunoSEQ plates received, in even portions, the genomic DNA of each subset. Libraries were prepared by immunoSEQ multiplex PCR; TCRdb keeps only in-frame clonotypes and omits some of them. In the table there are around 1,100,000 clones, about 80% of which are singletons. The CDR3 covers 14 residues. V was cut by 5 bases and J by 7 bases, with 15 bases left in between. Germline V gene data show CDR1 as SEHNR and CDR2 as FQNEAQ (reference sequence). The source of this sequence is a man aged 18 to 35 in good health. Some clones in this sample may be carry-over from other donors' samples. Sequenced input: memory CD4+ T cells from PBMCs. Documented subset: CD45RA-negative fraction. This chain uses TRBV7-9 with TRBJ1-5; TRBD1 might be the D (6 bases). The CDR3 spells CASSLDRDKQPQHF. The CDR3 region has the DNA TGTGCCAGCAGCCTCGACCGGGACAAACAGCCCCAGCATTTT.